These T cell receptor beta chains were read from a single sample in a study of vaccination effects on CD4 cells after COVID-19. Measured with immunoSEQ multiplex PCR; TCRdb has only the in-frame clones, and not every one. This table holds 50,000 to 65,000 clones, 73% found once. These TCRs are of unknown antigen specificity. Sequenced material: CD4+ T cells from PBMCs cultured with HCoV-229E spike peptides, taken after COVID-19 vaccination. These receptors were taken from a human donor who received a COVID-19 vaccine. Both conserved end residues are part of each CDR3. A D gene is named only where the DNA matches it firmly. Part of the rows lack a size; the others show once, few, many or a class for expanded clones.

abundance	d_gene	v_gene	j_gene	CDR3nt	CDR3aa
NA	TRBD1	TRBV24-1	TRBJ2-3	TGTGCCACCAGTGAATCCGGGACAGGGAGACCAGATACGCAGTATTTT	CATSESGTGRPDTQYF
NA	NA	TRBV24-1	TRBJ2-1	TGTGCCACCAGTGATTTTGCGTACAATGAGCAGTTCTTC	CATSDFAYNEQFF
NA	NA	TRBV25-1	TRBJ2-5	TGTGCCAGCAGTGATCTTCTGGCAGCAGTCGAGACCCAGTACTTC	CASSDLLAAVETQYF
few	NA	TRBV6-5	TRBJ1-5	TGTGCCAGCACGTGGGGGAGGGTAAATCAGCCCCAGCATTTT	CASTWGRVNQPQHF
few	NA	TRBV10-2	TRBJ1-1	TGCGCCAGCCTCTTCAAAGGGGAAGGGGTAACTGAAGCTTTCTTT	CASLFKGEGVTEAFF
NA	NA	TRBV6-6	TRBJ1-1	TGTGCCAGCAGGGACGGAAACACTGAAGCTTTCTTT	CASRDGNTEAFF
once	NA	TRBV3-1/TRBV3-2	TRBJ1-5	TGTGCCAGCAGCCAAGGTCCCTATCAGCCCCAGCATTTT	CASSQGPYQPQHF
NA	TRBD1	TRBV9	TRBJ1-2	TGTGCCAGCAGCGTTACAGGGGGCTCGGGCTACACCTTC	CASSVTGGSGYTF
once	TRBD1	TRBV19	TRBJ1-5	TGTGCCAGTAGCCAGAACAGGGACAGGCGGAGGAATCAGCCCCAGCATTTT	CASSQNRDRRRNQPQHF
NA	NA	TRBV7-2	TRBJ2-5	TGTGCCAGCAGCTTTACCGGGCAAGAGACCCAGTACTTC	CASSFTGQETQYF
NA	TRBD1	TRBV24-1	TRBJ2-3	TGTGCCACCAGTGACGGGACAGGGGGTAGGCTAGATACGCAGTATTTT	CATSDGTGGRLDTQYF
NA	NA	TRBV2	TRBJ1-2	TGTGCCAGCAGTTCAGGGGTTTCTTCTAGCTATGGCTACACCTTC	CASSSGVSSSYGYTF
NA	TRBD2	TRBV5-1	TRBJ2-1	TGCGCCAGCGCCCTAGCGGGCTCCTACAATGAGCAGTTCTTC	CASALAGSYNEQFF
NA	NA	TRBV19	TRBJ2-4	TGTGCCAGTAGTATTGGCCCAAGGGGGAACATTCAGTACTTC	CASSIGPRGNIQYF
NA	NA	TRBV7-8	TRBJ2-2	TGTGCCAGCAGCCAATTACAGGGCGCCGGGGAGCTGTTTTTT	CASSQLQGAGELFF
NA	NA	TRBV5-1	TRBJ2-2	TGCGCCAGCAGCTTGTACGACAGAAACACCGGGGAGCTGTTTTTT	CASSLYDRNTGELFF